The source of this TCR beta chain is a study of early T cells in non-severe SARS-CoV-2 infection. Across the study: Sequencing input comprised bulk RNA from unsorted whole blood; chain pairing was not available. General study points: Matches to VDJdb favored anti-spike CD8 responses and missed private and CD4 specificities.

Germline values: CDR1 MNHEY, CDR2 SMNVEV (reference sequence). V was clipped by 5 bases and J by 7 bases; unmatched bases: 8. The CDR3 sequence is 13 residues long. Individual cDNA molecules each received unique molecular identifiers attached to them. TCRdb reanalysed the 5' RACE reads using MiXCR and keeps one entry per CDR3 protein. This sample yields some 77,000 distinct CDR3 sequences, of which roughly a sixth are seen a single time; about 3.1% belongs to the top ten. For this clonotype: Its antigen is unknown.

Sample: whole blood. The chain links TRBV27 to TRBJ2-7, with 7 bases lining up with TRBD2. This receptor was identified in an adult who was a healthcare worker with PCR-confirmed SARS-CoV-2 infection or an uninfected control (not recorded which). CDR3 region: CASSQTLAREQYF. CDR3 in DNA: TGTGCCAGCAGTCAGACACTAGCGAGAGAGCAGTACTTC.